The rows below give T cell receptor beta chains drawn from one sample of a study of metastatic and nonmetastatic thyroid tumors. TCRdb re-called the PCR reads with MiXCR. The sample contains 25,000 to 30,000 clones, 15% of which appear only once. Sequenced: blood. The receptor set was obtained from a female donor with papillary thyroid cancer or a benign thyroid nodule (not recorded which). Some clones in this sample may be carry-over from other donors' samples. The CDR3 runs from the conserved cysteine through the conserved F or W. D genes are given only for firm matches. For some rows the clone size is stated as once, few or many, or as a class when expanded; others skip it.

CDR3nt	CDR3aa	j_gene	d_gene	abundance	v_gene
TGTGCCAGCCAAGAAAGGCTCATGAACACTGAAGCTTTCTTT	CASQERLMNTEAFF	TRBJ1-1	.	many	TRBV6-2/TRBV6-3
TGCGCCAGCAGCCAGGGGGGACAGGGTTCAAGTCAGCCCCAGCATTTT	CASSQGGQGSSQPQHF	TRBJ1-5	TRBD1	many	TRBV4-1
TGTGCCAGCAGTTCCCCCTCCGACTTGGAGGCTTTCTTT	CASSSPSDLEAFF	TRBJ1-1	.	many	TRBV28
TGTGCCAGCAGTCTCCCCCGGTTCGTTCTTGGGGGCAGGGAAAACACCATATATTTT	CASSLPRFVLGGRENTIYF	TRBJ1-3	.	many	TRBV6-5
TGTGCCAGCAACCGAAACGCCTTGACAGGGGACACTGAAGCTTTCTTT	CASNRNALTGDTEAFF	TRBJ1-1	TRBD1	.	TRBV11-2
TGTGCCAGCAGCTTAGTTGGGACAGGGGGCGCCGAGCAGTACTTC	CASSLVGTGGAEQYF	TRBJ2-7	TRBD1	.	TRBV11-1
TGTGCCAGTAGTACCCCTGTAGGGAAAGCGGAGCAGTTCTTC	CASSTPVGKAEQFF	TRBJ2-1	.	many	TRBV19
TGTGCCAGCAGCTCCCCCGGACTAGCGGGGTACACCGTGGAGCTGTTTTTT	CASSSPGLAGYTVELFF	TRBJ2-2	TRBD2	.	TRBV14
TGTGCCAGCAGCGTATTCCCCGATCCGGACAGGGTTTGGACCGGGGAGCTGTTTTTT	CASSVFPDPDRVWTGELFF	TRBJ2-2	TRBD1	many	TRBV9
TGTGCCAGCAGTGAGCAGGGGGCGCCGATAGAGACCCAGTACTTC	CASSEQGAPIETQYF	TRBJ2-5	TRBD1	many	TRBV27
TGTGCCAGCTCACAAGGGACAGGGAATTACAATGAGCAGTTCTTC	CASSQGTGNYNEQFF	TRBJ2-1	TRBD1	many	TRBV18
TGTGCCAGCAGTCTTACGGGGGGACCCTACGAGCAGTACTTC	CASSLTGGPYEQYF	TRBJ2-7	TRBD2	medium-sized	TRBV12-3/TRBV12-4
TGTGCCAGCAGCTCAGGGACTTACCCCCCGCAGTATTTT	CASSSGTYPPQYF	TRBJ2-3	.	many	TRBV7-3
TGTGCCAGCGCTGGGACAGGGGCGAACACTGAAGCTTTCTTT	CASAGTGANTEAFF	TRBJ1-1	TRBD1	.	TRBV4-2
TGTGCCAGCTCGTACGGGGACGGGGGCTACGAGCAGTACTTC	CASSYGDGGYEQYF	TRBJ2-7	.	medium-sized	TRBV11-3
TGTGCCAGCAGCTTACTTGGGCAGAGCTACGAGCAGTACTTC	CASSLLGQSYEQYF	TRBJ2-7	.	many	TRBV7-9
TGCAGTGCCGACATAGGACTAGCCCGAAGCTCCTACGAGCAGTACTTC	CSADIGLARSSYEQYF	TRBJ2-7	TRBD2	.	TRBV20-1
TGTGCCAGCAGCTTGGGGGGGGCTAAAAACATTCAGTACTTC	CASSLGGAKNIQYF	TRBJ2-4	.	many	TRBV5-5
TGTGCCAGCAGCAACGGACAGGGACCAACTAATGAAAAACTGTTTTTT	CASSNGQGPTNEKLFF	TRBJ1-4	TRBD1	medium-sized	TRBV4-2
TGTGCCAGCAGCGGAGTAGCGGGAGGGCCCGGGGACAAGGTCCTGACTTTC	CASSGVAGGPGDKVLTF	TRBJ2-6	TRBD2	few	TRBV6-1
TGCAGTGCTAGGATACCGCTAGCGACTAGCACAGATACGCAGTATTTT	CSARIPLATSTDTQYF	TRBJ2-3	.	.	TRBV20-1
TGCAGTGCTAGAGGCGAAAACTATGGCTACACCTTC	CSARGENYGYTF	TRBJ1-2	.	many	TRBV20-1
TGTGCCAGCAGTTTTCAAAAGGACGCAGGGGGTGGCTACACCTTC	CASSFQKDAGGGYTF	TRBJ1-2	TRBD1	many	TRBV28
TGCAGTGCTTCCGAAGGGGAGAGTGAAAAACTGTTTTTT	CSASEGESEKLFF	TRBJ1-4	.	many	TRBV20-1
TGTGCCAGCACGGTGGACAGGGGGCGTTCCTACAATGAGCAGTTCTTC	CASTVDRGRSYNEQFF	TRBJ2-1	TRBD1	many	TRBV2
TGTGCCAGCAGCTTTACAGGACGGACAAACATGAACACTGAAGCTTTCTTT	CASSFTGRTNMNTEAFF	TRBJ1-1	.	many	TRBV5-4
TGTGCCAGCAGTGGGGACGTTAATCAGCCCCAGCATTTT	CASSGDVNQPQHF	TRBJ1-5	.	many	TRBV2
TGTGCCAGCAGCCAAGATTTTCCGGGCATCTACAATGAGCAGTTCTTC	CASSQDFPGIYNEQFF	TRBJ2-1	.	many	TRBV14
TGTGCCAGCGGCAAGGGAGAGGCCTATAATTCACCCCTCCACTTT	CASGKGEAYNSPLHF	TRBJ1-6	.	medium-sized	TRBV6-1
TGTGCCAGCAGGGAGGCCAAATTTGGCTATGGCTACACCTTC	CASREAKFGYGYTF	TRBJ1-2	.	many	TRBV12-3/TRBV12-4
TGTGCCAGCAGCCCCGGAAAGGGCAATCAGCCCCAGCATTTT	CASSPGKGNQPQHF	TRBJ1-5	.	many	TRBV27
TGTGCCAGCAGCTCCGCAGGGTTCTCGAGGGCCAACGTCCTGACTTTC	CASSSAGFSRANVLTF	TRBJ2-6	.	many	TRBV14
TGTGCCATCAGCCCCCCACTAGCGGGAGTGGGCGAGCAGTACTTC	CAISPPLAGVGEQYF	TRBJ2-7	TRBD2	medium-sized	TRBV10-3
TGTGCCAGCACTGAAGAGGGGGGAAAAGATACGCAGTATTTT	CASTEEGGKDTQYF	TRBJ2-3	.	many	TRBV6-1
TGTGCCAGCAGCTTTAAGGTCGCGGACAAAAACATTCAGTACTTC	CASSFKVADKNIQYF	TRBJ2-4	.	many	TRBV7-9
TGTGCCACCAGCAGAGATGGGACATGGGGGATTGATACGCAGTGTTTT	CATSRDGTWGIDTQCF	TRBJ2-3	.	few	TRBV15
TGCGCCAGCAGCCAAGACTGGGCGGCCTCCTACGAGCAGTACTTC	CASSQDWAASYEQYF	TRBJ2-7	.	medium-sized	TRBV4-3
TGTGCCAGCAGCTTTCCCGGACTAGCGGGAGCAGTAGATACGCAGTATTTT	CASSFPGLAGAVDTQYF	TRBJ2-3	TRBD2	many	TRBV5-4
TGCAGTGCTAGAGATTTGGGCAGGGGGACGCAGACCTACGAGCAGTACTTC	CSARDLGRGTQTYEQYF	TRBJ2-7	TRBD1	.	TRBV20-1
TGTGCCAGCAGCGCGGGGACAGGGAAGGACGAGCAGTACTTC	CASSAGTGKDEQYF	TRBJ2-7	TRBD1	many	TRBV9
TGCAGCGCTCTCTCGCTAGCGCTCTCCTACAATGAGCAGTTCTTC	CSALSLALSYNEQFF	TRBJ2-1	.	many	TRBV20-1
TGTGCCTGGACTCAAGGACAGGCTAGTAATCAGCCCCAGCATTTT	CAWTQGQASNQPQHF	TRBJ1-5	TRBD1	many	TRBV30
TGTGCCACCCAATCGGACACATCCTACGAGCAGTACTTC	CATQSDTSYEQYF	TRBJ2-7	.	medium-sized	TRBV10-3
TGTGCCAGTACCGGGGGGGGAGCGCACAATGAGCAGTTCTTC	CASTGGGAHNEQFF	TRBJ2-1	TRBD2	many	TRBV19
TGTGCCAGCAGCAAATCCGGACTAGCGGGACAAGAGACCCAGTACTTC	CASSKSGLAGQETQYF	TRBJ2-5	TRBD2	many	TRBV5-4
TGCGCCAGCAGCTTTTCCGACCGTGAAGGGGGCGGCGAGCAGTACTTC	CASSFSDREGGGEQYF	TRBJ2-7	TRBD1	.	TRBV5-1
TGCGCCAGCAGCGTAAGGGACGGCGGGGAAAAACTGTTTTTT	CASSVRDGGEKLFF	TRBJ1-4	.	many	TRBV5-1
TGTGCCAGCAGAGTAGCGGGAGGTCCCTACGAGCAGTACTTC	CASRVAGGPYEQYF	TRBJ2-7	TRBD2	many	TRBV5-4
TGTGCCAGCAGCCTCCAGGGGGTGTCCTACAATGAGCAGTTCTTC	CASSLQGVSYNEQFF	TRBJ2-1	TRBD1	medium-sized	TRBV11-2
TGTGCCAGCAGTTTAGCGCAAGGCCCCTACGAGCAGTACTTC	CASSLAQGPYEQYF	TRBJ2-7	.	few	TRBV6-1
TGTGCCAGCAGTACCCCTGGACGGGGAGCTGGGGCCAACGTCCTGACTTTC	CASSTPGRGAGANVLTF	TRBJ2-6	.	medium-sized	TRBV6-1
TGTGCCAGTAGTGGGGGACAGGGGGCCTATAATTCACCCCTCCACTTT	CASSGGQGAYNSPLHF	TRBJ1-6	TRBD1	many	TRBV19
TGCGCCAGCAGCGGTCCGGGGACGGTGAGCGAGCAGTACTTC	CASSGPGTVSEQYF	TRBJ2-7	.	.	TRBV5-1